The source of this TCR beta chain is a study of cytomegalovirus exposure and HLA in healthy donors. Whole-study results and caveats: In a later analysis, a genetic analysis reported fewer productive-TCR N-insertions in an Asian-associated ancestry cluster than the cohort average. CMV serostatus was the sole immune exposure data available. Later examination showed HLA-associated TCR beta chains had greater clonal expansion than equally common others.

Per the germline V gene, CDR1 is MNHNY and CDR2 is SVGAGI (reference sequence). The CDR3 consists of 12 residues. This clone occurred once. The antigen is undetermined. Both 60 Vbeta primers and 13 Jbeta primers went into the PCR. Libraries were prepared by immunoSEQ multiplex PCR; TCRdb keeps only in-frame clonotypes and omits some of them. The table records about 180,000 clones, 84% of them present only once. The chain is built from TRBV6-6 and TRBJ2-3, with D perhaps TRBD2 (6 bases). Source material: PBMCs. This TCR derives from a girl aged 5 to 17 in good health and CMV-seropositive. The CDR3 DNA is TGTGCAACCGGGGGAACCACAGATACGCAGTATTTT. Encoded protein: CATGGTTDTQYF.